Below are 13 T cell receptor beta chains sequenced from a single sample in a study of T-cell reconstitution after alpha-beta-depleted transplantation in children. During its preparation, the TCRbeta library received unique molecular identifiers. TCRdb redid the calling of the PCR reads with MiXCR, one entry per CDR3 protein. The profile shows about 340,000 distinct CDR3 sequences, 13% of them singletons. Sequences were derived from PBMCs, sampled from the stem cell graft. Receptors originate from a human donor who donated a stem cell graft to a child with Fanconi anemia.

The rearrangement uses TRBV5-6 and TRBJ1-2, with D perhaps TRBD1 (5 bases). Germline V gene data show CDR1 as SGHDT and CDR2 as YYEEEE. Between the trimmed V and J ends, which lost 3 bases and 7 bases, there was a span of 7 bases. This CDR3 has 11 residues. CDR3 DNA sequence: TGTGCCAGCAGCTGGGGCCCTGGCTACACCTTC. This translates into CASSWGPGYTF.

The CDR3: CSAGQGNNEQFF. For the CDR3, the DNA is TGCAGTGCTGGACAGGGGAACAATGAGCAGTTCTTC. The chain employs TRBV20-1 and TRBJ2-1; TRBD1 matches at 9 bases. V lost 5 bases and J lost 5; bases outside the gene matches: 1. This CDR3 has 12 amino acids. CDR1 is DFQATT and CDR2 is SNEGSKA in the germline V gene (reference sequence).

This clonotype was observed many times. The chain couples TRBV7-9 to TRBJ1-4; D remains unclear. Germline V lookup: CDR1 SEHNR, CDR2 FQNEAQ (reference sequence). This CDR3 is 15 amino acids long. V was cut by 5 bases and J by 12 bases, with 22 bases left in between. CDR3 sequence: CASSPYPGLKSELFF. The CDR3 nucleotides read TGTGCCAGCAGCCCGTACCCGGGCCTGAAGAGTGAACTGTTTTTT.

V gene TRBV11-3 combines with J gene TRBJ2-1; D possibly corresponds to TRBD1 (5 bases). Germline lookup yields CDR1 SGHNT and CDR2 YENEEA. V lost 8 bases and J lost 7, with 15 bases in between. The CDR3 runs 13 residues. The chain's CDR3 is CASGVRAGNEQFF. In DNA form, the CDR3 reads TGTGCCAGCGGAGTCAGGGCTGGAAATGAGCAGTTCTTC. Variable domain in full (rest from reference TRBV11-3 and TRBJ2-1): EAGVVQSPRYKIIEKKQPVAFWCNPISGHNTLYWYLQNLGQGPELLIRYENEEAVDDSQLPKDRFSAERLKGVDSTLKIQPAELGDSAVYLCASGVRAGNEQFFGPGTRLTVL.

The chain joins TRBV20-1 to TRBJ1-5; TRBD1 might be the D (5 bases). The CDR3 runs 15 residues. Trimming left V 5 bases short and J 0 bases short, with 14 bases between. Germline V lookup: CDR1 DFQATT, CDR2 SNEGSKA (reference sequence). The CDR3 sequence is CSAGPRDYSNQPQHF. CDR3 DNA: TGCAGTGCTGGACCCCGGGACTATAGCAATCAGCCCCAGCATTTT.

This clonotype was counted at least ten times. The chain carries TRBV2 and TRBJ2-5, with D hard to call. The V end was cut by 6 bases, the J end by 3 bases, with 5 bases between. This CDR3 has 11 residues. The V gene's germline CDR1 is SNHLY and CDR2 FYNNEI. The CDR3 is CASRGKETQYF. The CDR3 DNA follows: TGTGCCAGCAGGGGGAAAGAGACCCAGTACTTC.

The chain couples TRBV9 to TRBJ2-1; 12 positions match TRBD2. The CDR3 has 20 amino acids. Per germline, CDR1 SGDLS and CDR2 YYNGEE. V lost 0 bases, J lost 0 bases, and 10 bases stayed unmatched. CDR3: CASSVGQGLAGSRSYNEQFF. In DNA form, the CDR3 reads TGTGCCAGCAGCGTAGGTCAAGGACTAGCGGGGAGCCGCTCCTACAATGAGCAGTTCTTC.

This clonotype was counted only a few times. CDR3 DNA sequence: TGTGCCAGCAGTGAGGGAGACAGGTACTATGGCTACACCTTC. Its translation is CASSEGDRYYGYTF. The rearrangement uses TRBV2 and TRBJ1-2, with a tentative D call TRBD1 (6 bases). The CDR3 runs to 14 residues. Germline-derived CDR1 and CDR2 are SNHLY and FYNNEI. The V end lost 3 bases, the J end lost 3 bases, and 11 bases lay between the germline ends.

V gene TRBV28 combines with J gene TRBJ2-2; D ambiguous. CDR3 size: 16 residues. The V gene lost 4 bases and the J gene lost 4 bases, with 16 bases spanning the gap. Germline CDR1 reads MDHEN; CDR2 reads SYDVKM. The CDR3 spells CASSSPWGMGTGELFF. DNA of the CDR3: TGTGCCAGCAGTTCCCCGTGGGGAATGGGCACCGGGGAGCTGTTTTTT.

This clonotype showed up many times. The gene calls are TRBV6-5 and TRBJ2-1; tentative D call: TRBD2 (5 bases). The germline gives CDR1 MNHEY, CDR2 SVGAGI. The CDR3 consists of 14 residues. With 4 bases removed from V and 7 bases from J, the gap between germline ends came to 14 bases. The CDR3 is CASSSLGERNEQFF. DNA of the CDR3: TGTGCCAGCAGTTCCCTCGGGGAACGAAATGAGCAGTTCTTC.

This clonotype was recorded at least ten times. V is TRBV12-3 or TRBV12-4 and J is TRBJ2-1; 9 bases fit TRBD1. CDR3 size: 13 residues. The J segment lost 8 bases and the V segment lost 5 bases, leaving 4 bases of the junction unmatched. DNA for the CDR3: TGTGCCAGCAGTCCCAGGACAGGGGATGAGCAGTTCTTC. Its translation is CASSPRTGDEQFF.

The table lists this clonotype with a few counts. V and J are TRBV4-3 and TRBJ1-2; no clear D. Germline values: CDR1 LGHNA, CDR2 YSLEER. This CDR3 is built from 16 residues. V lost 1 base and J 4 bases, leaving 16 bases between the germline ends. The chain's CDR3 is CASSQGYRTGIYGYTF. CDR3 sequence (DNA): TGCGCCAGCAGCCAAGGATATAGGACTGGGATCTATGGCTACACCTTC.

Many counts were recorded for this clonotype. V usage is TRBV27 and J usage is TRBJ1-1; a weak D match, TRBD1 (5 bases). The germline V gene has CDR1 MNHEY and CDR2 SMNVEV (reference sequence). This CDR3 comprises 14 residues. With 2 bases removed from V and 4 bases from J, the gap between germline ends came to 11 bases. This CDR3 is CASSLQGRFTEAFF. For the CDR3, the DNA is TGTGCCAGCAGTTTACAGGGAAGATTCACTGAAGCTTTCTTT.